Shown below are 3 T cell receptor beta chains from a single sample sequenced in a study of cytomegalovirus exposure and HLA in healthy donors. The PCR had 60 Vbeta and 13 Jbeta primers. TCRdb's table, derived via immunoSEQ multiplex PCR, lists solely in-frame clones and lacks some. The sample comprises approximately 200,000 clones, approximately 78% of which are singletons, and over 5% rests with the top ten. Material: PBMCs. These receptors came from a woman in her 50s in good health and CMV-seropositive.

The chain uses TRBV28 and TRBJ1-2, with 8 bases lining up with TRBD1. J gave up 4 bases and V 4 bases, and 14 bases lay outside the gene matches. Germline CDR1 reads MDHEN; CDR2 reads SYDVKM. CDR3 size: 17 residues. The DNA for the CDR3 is TGTGCCAGCAGTTCCCACGGACAGGGTGAGGTTCGCTATGGCTACACCTTC. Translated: CASSSHGQGEVRYGYTF.

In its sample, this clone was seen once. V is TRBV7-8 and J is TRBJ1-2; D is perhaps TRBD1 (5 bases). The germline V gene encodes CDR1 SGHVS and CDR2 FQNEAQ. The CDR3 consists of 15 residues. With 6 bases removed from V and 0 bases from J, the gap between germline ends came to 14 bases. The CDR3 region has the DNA TGTGCCAGCAGTTATCAGACAGCTACTAACTATGGCTACACCTTC. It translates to CASSYQTATNYGYTF.

CDR3 DNA: TGTGCCAGTAGTAATTCCCCAGGGATGGAGACCCAGTACTTC. Translating gives CASSNSPGMETQYF. The rearrangement links TRBV19 to TRBJ2-5; D perhaps matches TRBD1 (5 bases). V lost 4 bases and J 5 bases, leaving 14 bases between the germline ends. This CDR3 contains 14 residues. CDR1 is LNHDA, CDR2 SQIVND, per germline (reference sequence).